The clone carrying this TCR beta chain was seen a single time. The sample belongs to a study of blood T cell repertoires in COVID-19. Study background: The analysed material was cDNA or gDNA that came from T cells, B-cell-depleted T cells, or PBMCs.

Produced via immunoSEQ multiplex PCR; TCRdb's table is partial and in-frame only. The repertoire has 150,000 to 200,000 clones, around 80% of them found once; the top ten carry approximately 19%. CDR1 MNHEY and CDR2 SVGAGI come from the germline V gene. This CDR3 region has 15 residues. J was trimmed by 4 bases and V by 7 bases; bases with no gene match: 10. The gene calls are TRBV6-5 and TRBJ2-1; 7 bases line up with TRBD1. The sequence was collected from a woman aged 70-85 years who had recovered from COVID-19. Sample: peripheral blood. CDR3 nucleotides: TGTGCCAGCACCAGGGGGTCGTGGGGTTACAATGAGCAGTTCTTC. Translating gives CASTRGSWGYNEQFF.